This paragraph reports one TCR beta chain. The antigen remains unidentified. Given a much more abundant clone one base away, this may be a read error. The sample originates from a study of post-analysis software for immune sequencing data. Study conclusions and caveats: Five or six TRBV segments were significantly more frequent in patients than in controls. TRBV5-6, TRBV5-1 and TRBV20-1 were among these segments. Controls significantly exceeded multiple sclerosis patients in normalized Chao1 diversity.

Unique molecular identifiers were built into the TCR beta cDNA libraries. TCRdb independently ran MiXCR on the PCR reads; one entry per CDR3 protein. Among 150,000 to 200,000 distinct CDR3 sequences listed, 30% were seen once. The germline CDR1 and CDR2 sequences are MGHRA and YSYEKL. The V and J ends lost 1 base and 5 bases respectively, with 12 bases between them. This CDR3 is built from 15 residues. The clonotype was recovered from a girl under 18 with multiple sclerosis. This sequence joins TRBV4-1 and TRBJ2-1, with D perhaps TRBD2 (7 bases). Sequenced: blood. This chain's CDR3 is CASSQGGRGNNEQFF. The CDR3 nucleotides are TGCGCCAGCAGCCAAGGGGGGCGGGGGAACAATGAGCAGTTCTTC.